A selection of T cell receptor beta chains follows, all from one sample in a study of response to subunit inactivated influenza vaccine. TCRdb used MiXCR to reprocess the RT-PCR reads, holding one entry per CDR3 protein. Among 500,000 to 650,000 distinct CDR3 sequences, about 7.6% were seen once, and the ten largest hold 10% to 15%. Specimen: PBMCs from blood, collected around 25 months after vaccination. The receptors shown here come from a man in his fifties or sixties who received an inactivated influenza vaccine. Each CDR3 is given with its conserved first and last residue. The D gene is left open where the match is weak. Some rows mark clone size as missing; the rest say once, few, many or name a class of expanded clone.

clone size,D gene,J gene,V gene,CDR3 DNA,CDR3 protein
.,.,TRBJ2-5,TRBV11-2,TGTGCCAGCAGCTTAGGAGTAGGGCGCAGGGAAAAGACCCAGTACTTC,CASSLGVGRREKTQYF
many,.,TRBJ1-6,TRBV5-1,TGCGCCAGCAGCTCTCAAGGGGTAGATCCCCTCCACTTT,CASSSQGVDPLHF
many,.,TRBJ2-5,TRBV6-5,TGTGCCAGCAGTTACTATGAGACCCAGTACTTC,CASSYYETQYF
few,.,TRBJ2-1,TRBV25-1,TGTGCCAGCAGTGACGCAAGATCCTACAATGAGCAGTTCTTC,CASSDARSYNEQFF
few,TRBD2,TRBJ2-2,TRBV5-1,TGCGCCAGCAGCGTTAGCGGGAGCTCGGCCGGGGAGCTGTTTTTT,CASSVSGSSAGELFF
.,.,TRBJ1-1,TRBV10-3,TGTGCCATCAGTGACACGTCGAACACTGAAGCTTTCTTT,CAISDTSNTEAFF
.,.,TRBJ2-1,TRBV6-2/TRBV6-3,TGTGCCAGCAGTTATTCTGGCGGCCATAAGCAGTTCTTC,CASSYSGGHKQFF
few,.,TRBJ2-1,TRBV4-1,TGCGCCAGCAGCTCCGGCAGGGGACGTACCTACAATGAGCAGTTCTTC,CASSSGRGRTYNEQFF
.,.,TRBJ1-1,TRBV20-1,TGCAGTGCACCCGGCAAGGGGAGGACTGAAGCTTTCTTT,CSAPGKGRTEAFF
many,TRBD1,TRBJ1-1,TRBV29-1,TGCAGCGGGGACAGAAACACTGAAGCTTTCTTT,CSGDRNTEAFF
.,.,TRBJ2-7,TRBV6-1,TGTGCCAGCAGGCGATTTCAGGGCACCTACGAGCAGTACTTC,CASRRFQGTYEQYF
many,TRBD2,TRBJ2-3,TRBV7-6,TGTGCCAGCAGCTTAGCTGTCTCTCGGGGGGGCGTAGATACGCAGTATTTT,CASSLAVSRGGVDTQYF
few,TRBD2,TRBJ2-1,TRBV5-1,TGCGCCAGCAGCTTGCAAGAGCGGGGGTCCTACAATGAGCAGTTCTTC,CASSLQERGSYNEQFF
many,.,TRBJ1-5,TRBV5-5,TGTGCCAGCAGCTTGGTGGATCAGCCCCAGCATTTT,CASSLVDQPQHF
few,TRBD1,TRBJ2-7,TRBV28,TGTGCCAGCAGTTCCCCCCCGACAGGGGCATTCGAGCAGTACTTC,CASSSPPTGAFEQYF
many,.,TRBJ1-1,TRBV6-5,TGTGCCACCCGGTTTGGCGAGACTGAAGCTTTCTTT,CATRFGETEAFF
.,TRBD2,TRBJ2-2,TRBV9,TGTGCCAGCAGCCCTCTAGCGGGGTCGAGCACCGGGGAGCTGTTTTTT,CASSPLAGSSTGELFF
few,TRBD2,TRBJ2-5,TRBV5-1,TGCGCCAGCACCCCCCGGGGGGGACAAGAGACCCAGTACTTC,CASTPRGGQETQYF
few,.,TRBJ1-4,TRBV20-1,TGCAGTGCGGATAGACAGGTCCGTAATGAAAAACTGTTTTTT,CSADRQVRNEKLFF
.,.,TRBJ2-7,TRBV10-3,TGTGCCATCAGTGAGGGGTTAAGCGAGCAGTACTTC,CAISEGLSEQYF
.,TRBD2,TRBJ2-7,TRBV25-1,TGTGCCAGCAGCACCTCACGCACTAGCGGGAGGGCCCGGTACGAGCAGTACTTC,CASSTSRTSGRARYEQYF
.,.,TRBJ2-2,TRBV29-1,TGCAGCGTACTTAGTGGCGGGGAGCTGTTTTTT,CSVLSGGELFF
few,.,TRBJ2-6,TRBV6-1,TGTGCCAGCAGACCAGGGGGGGCTGGGGCCAACGTCCTGACTTTC,CASRPGGAGANVLTF
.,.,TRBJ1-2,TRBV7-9,TGTGCCAGCAGCTTACGTGGAGGGAATGGCTACACCTTC,CASSLRGGNGYTF
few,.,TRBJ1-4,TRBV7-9,TGTGCCAGCAGCTTGTTGGACGGACAAGAAAAACTGTTTTTT,CASSLLDGQEKLFF
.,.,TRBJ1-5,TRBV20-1,TGCAGTGTCCCGGAGGACAGCAATCAGCCCCAGCATTTT,CSVPEDSNQPQHF
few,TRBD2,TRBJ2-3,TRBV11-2,TGTGCCAGCAGCTCATACGGGGGGGCCTCAGATACGCAGTATTTT,CASSSYGGASDTQYF
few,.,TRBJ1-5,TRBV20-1,TGCAGTGCTAGTAGGGATATACAGGGATATAGCAATCAGCCCCAGCATTTT,CSASRDIQGYSNQPQHF
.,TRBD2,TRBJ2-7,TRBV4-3,TGCGCCAGCAGCCAAGTTAAGGCTAGCGGGAGGGTTTACGAGCAGTACTTC,CASSQVKASGRVYEQYF
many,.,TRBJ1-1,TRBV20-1,TGCAGTGCTAGTAGCGCCAGCTTTAACACTGAAGCTTTCTTT,CSASSASFNTEAFF
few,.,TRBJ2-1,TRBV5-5,TGTGCCAGCAGCTTGGGGGACACAAACTACAATGAGCAGTTCTTC,CASSLGDTNYNEQFF
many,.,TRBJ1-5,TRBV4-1,TGCGCCAGCAGCTTTACGATGGTCAGGGGCAATCAGCCCCAGCATTTT,CASSFTMVRGNQPQHF
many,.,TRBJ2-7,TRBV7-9,TGTGCCAGCAGCTTCTCCGACAGGAGCTCCTACGAGCAGTACTTC,CASSFSDRSSYEQYF
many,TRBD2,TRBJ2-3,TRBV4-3,TGCGCCAGCAGCCAAGATATCGGGACTAGCGGGTACACAGATACGCAGTATTTT,CASSQDIGTSGYTDTQYF
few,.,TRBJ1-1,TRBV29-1,TGCAGCGCGGCAGTAACTGAAGCTTTCTTT,CSAAVTEAFF
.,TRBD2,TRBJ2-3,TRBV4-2,TGTGCCAGCAGCCCCCCGGGACTAGCGGGAAGCACAGATACGCAGTATTTT,CASSPPGLAGSTDTQYF
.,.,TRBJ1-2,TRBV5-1,TGCGCCAGCAGCTTCGGTCCAGTAACTAACTATGGCTACACCTTC,CASSFGPVTNYGYTF
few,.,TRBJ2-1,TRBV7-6,TGTGCCAGCAGCTTAGACCGCGGGACCCTGAAGGTTAATGAGCAGTTCTTC,CASSLDRGTLKVNEQFF
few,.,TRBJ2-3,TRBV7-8,TGTGCCAGCAGCTTTCTGGGGCAGGGTGGTTCAGATACGCAGTATTTT,CASSFLGQGGSDTQYF
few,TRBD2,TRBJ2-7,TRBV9,TGTGCCAGCAGCCCCCGACTAGCGGGCTACGAGCAGTACTTC,CASSPRLAGYEQYF
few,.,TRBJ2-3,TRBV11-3,TGTGCCAGCAGCTCCGGAATTGGGGATGGCACAGATACGCAGTATTTT,CASSSGIGDGTDTQYF